This T cell receptor beta chain emerged from a study of T cell repertoires in cytomegalovirus infection. TCRdb redid the calling of the reads with MiXCR, one entry per CDR3 protein. Altogether hundreds of thousands of distinct CDR3 sequences are present, approximately 33% being singletons, with the ten largest covering about 18%. Unmatched junction bases numbered 7, after V lost 5 bases and J lost 5 bases. This CDR3 contains 15 residues. In germline, CDR1 is MNHNS, CDR2 SASEGT. This clonotype has more than one count but fewer than ten. Its cognate antigen is unknown. Study-level points and caveats: Using cumulative public TCR beta family frequency, the authors identified those who carried CMV together with the relevant HLA.

The sequence derives from a human donor in good health (CMV status not recorded). Some clones in this sample may be carry-over from other donors' samples. The sample consisted of cultured PBMCs, taken from culture after CMV antigen stimulation. This rearrangement joins TRBV6-1 to TRBJ1-5; 9 bases fit TRBD1. Here the CDR3 DNA reads TGTGCCAGCAGTTCCGGGACAGGGTTCGATCAGCCCCAGCATTTT. This sequence encodes CASSSGTGFDQPQHF.